Sequencing of this T cell receptor beta chain was carried out in a study of tumor-infiltrating lymphocytes in glioblastoma multiforme. Three nested ARM-PCR rounds with V-beta and C-beta primers built TCRB libraries. MiXCR was run by TCRdb on the multiplex PCR reads, yielding one entry per CDR3 protein. This sample yields around 15,000 distinct CDR3 sequences, of which roughly 73% are seen a single time; less than 45% belongs to the top ten. Germline values: CDR1 SGHNT, CDR2 YENEEA. The CDR3 length is 14 residues. With respect to this clonotype: A read error may produce the germline difference seen at one junction end.

The chain has TRBV11-3 and TRBJ2-1; TRBD2 aligns across 7 bases. The sequence was obtained from a male donor with glioblastoma. The sample consisted of brain tumor tissue. The DNA for the CDR3 is TGTGCCAGCAGCGTCAGCGGGACTTACAATGGGCAGTTCTTC. The encoded protein is CASSVSGTYNGQFF.